The clone carrying this TCR beta chain occurred many times. The antigen remains unidentified. Sequencing targeted expressed TCRB transcripts, as all isolated RNA had been reverse transcribed. Generated by immunoSEQ multiplex PCR, the TCRdb table keeps only in-frame clones and is missing some. The data contain about 360,000 clones, 10% to 15% of them singletons. The germline V gene has CDR1 SQVTM and CDR2 ANQGSEA. The length of the CDR3 is 13 residues. Trimming removed 0 bases at V and 7 bases at J, with 10 bases between. The sample comes from a study of beta chain features in type 1 diabetes. Study results and caveats: Patients' naive, central memory and Treg TCRB repertoires seemed closer to one another than those of healthy donors.

The V call is TRBV29-1, the J call TRBJ2-1, with D uncertain. The source of this sequence is a man younger than 30 in good health. The specimen was naive CD4+ T cells from blood. The CDR3 sequence is CSVEEGSQNEQFF. The CDR3 nucleotides are TGCAGCGTTGAAGAGGGCAGTCAGAATGAGCAGTTCTTC.